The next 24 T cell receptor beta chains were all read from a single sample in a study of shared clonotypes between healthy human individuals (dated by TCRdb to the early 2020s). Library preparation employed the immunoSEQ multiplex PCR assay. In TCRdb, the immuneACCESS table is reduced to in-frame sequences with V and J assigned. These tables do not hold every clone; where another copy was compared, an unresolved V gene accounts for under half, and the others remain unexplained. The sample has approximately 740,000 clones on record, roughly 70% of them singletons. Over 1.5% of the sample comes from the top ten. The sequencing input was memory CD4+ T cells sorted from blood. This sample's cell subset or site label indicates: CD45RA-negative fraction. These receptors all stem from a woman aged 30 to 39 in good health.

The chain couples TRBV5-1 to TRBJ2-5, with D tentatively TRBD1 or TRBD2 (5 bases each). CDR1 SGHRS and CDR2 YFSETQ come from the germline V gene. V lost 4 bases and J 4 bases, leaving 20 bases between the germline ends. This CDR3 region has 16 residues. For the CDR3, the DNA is TGCGCCAGCAGCCCAAGAGGGACGGAGAGGCGAGAGACCCAGTACTTC. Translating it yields CASSPRGTERRETQYF.

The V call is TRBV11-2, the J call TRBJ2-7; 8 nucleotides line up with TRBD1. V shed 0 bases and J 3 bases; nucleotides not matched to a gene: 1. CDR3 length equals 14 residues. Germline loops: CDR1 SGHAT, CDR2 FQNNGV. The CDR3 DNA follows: TGTGCCAGCAGCTTAGACGGACAGGGCTACGAGCAGTACTTC. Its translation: CASSLDGQGYEQYF. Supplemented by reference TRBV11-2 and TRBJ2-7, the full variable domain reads EAGVAQSPRYKIIEKRQSVAFWCNPISGHATLYWYQQILGQGPKLLIQFQNNGVVDDSQLPKDRFSAERLKGVDSTLKIQPAKLEDSAVYLCASSLDGQGYEQYFGPGTRLTVT.

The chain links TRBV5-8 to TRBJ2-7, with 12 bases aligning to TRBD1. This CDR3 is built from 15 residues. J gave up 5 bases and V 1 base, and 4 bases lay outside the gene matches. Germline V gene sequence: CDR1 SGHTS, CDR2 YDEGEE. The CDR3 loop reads CASSLSGTGGHEQYF. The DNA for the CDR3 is TGTGCCAGCAGCTTGTCCGGGACAGGGGGCCACGAGCAGTACTTC.

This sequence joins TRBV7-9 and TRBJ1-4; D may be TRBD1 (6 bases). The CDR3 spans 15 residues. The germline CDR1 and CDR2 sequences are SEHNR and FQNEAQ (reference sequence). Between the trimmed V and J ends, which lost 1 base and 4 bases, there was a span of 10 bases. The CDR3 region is CASSLVQGLNEKLFF. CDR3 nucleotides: TGTGCCAGCAGCTTAGTACAGGGCCTTAATGAAAAACTGTTTTTT.

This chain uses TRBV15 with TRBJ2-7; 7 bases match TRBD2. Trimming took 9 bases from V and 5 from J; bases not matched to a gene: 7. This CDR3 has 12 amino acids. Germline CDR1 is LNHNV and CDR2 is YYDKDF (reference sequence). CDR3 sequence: CATITSANEQYF. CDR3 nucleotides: TGTGCCACGATTACTAGCGCTAACGAGCAGTACTTC.

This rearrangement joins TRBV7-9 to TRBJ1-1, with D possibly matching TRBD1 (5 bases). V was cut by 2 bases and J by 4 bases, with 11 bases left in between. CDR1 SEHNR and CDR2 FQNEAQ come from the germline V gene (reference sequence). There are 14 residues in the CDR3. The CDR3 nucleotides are TGTGCCAGCAGCTTATGGCGGGACTTCACTGAAGCTTTCTTT. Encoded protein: CASSLWRDFTEAFF.

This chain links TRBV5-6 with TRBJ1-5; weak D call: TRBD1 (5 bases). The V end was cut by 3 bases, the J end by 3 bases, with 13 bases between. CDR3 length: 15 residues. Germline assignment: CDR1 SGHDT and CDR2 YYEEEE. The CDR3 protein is CASSSMLDTNQPQHF. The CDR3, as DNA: TGTGCCAGCAGCTCAATGCTGGACACCAATCAGCCCCAGCATTTT.

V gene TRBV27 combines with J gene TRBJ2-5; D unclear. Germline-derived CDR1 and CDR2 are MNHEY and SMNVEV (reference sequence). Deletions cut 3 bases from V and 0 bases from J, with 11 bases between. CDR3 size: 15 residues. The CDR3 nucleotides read TGTGCCAGCAGTTTCGGCTTCGGAAACCAAGAGACCCAGTACTTC. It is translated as CASSFGFGNQETQYF.

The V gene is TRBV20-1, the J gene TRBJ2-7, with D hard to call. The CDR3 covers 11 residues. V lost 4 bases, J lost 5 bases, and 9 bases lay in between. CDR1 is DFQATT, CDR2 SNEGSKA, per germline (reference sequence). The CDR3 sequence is CSATQTDEQYF. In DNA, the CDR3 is TGCAGTGCTACCCAGACGGACGAGCAGTACTTC.

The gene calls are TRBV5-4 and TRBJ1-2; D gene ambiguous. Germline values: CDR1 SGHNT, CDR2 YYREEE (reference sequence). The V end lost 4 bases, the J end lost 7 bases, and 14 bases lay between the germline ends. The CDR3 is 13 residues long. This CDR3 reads CASSEGGFGGYTF. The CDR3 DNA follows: TGTGCCAGCAGCGAGGGAGGGTTCGGTGGCTACACCTTC.

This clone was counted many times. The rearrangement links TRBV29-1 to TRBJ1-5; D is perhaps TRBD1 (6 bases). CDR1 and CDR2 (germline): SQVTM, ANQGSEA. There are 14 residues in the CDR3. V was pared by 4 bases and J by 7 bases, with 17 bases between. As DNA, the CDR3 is TGCAGCGTTGCAACTGCCGGGGGCGGCCAGCCCCAGCATTTT. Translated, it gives CSVATAGGGQPQHF.

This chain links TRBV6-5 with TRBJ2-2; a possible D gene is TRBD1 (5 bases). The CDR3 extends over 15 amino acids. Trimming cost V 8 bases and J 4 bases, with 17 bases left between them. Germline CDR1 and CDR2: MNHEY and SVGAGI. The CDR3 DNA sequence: TGTGCCAGCGCCCCCCAGGGCTGGAGCACCGGGGAGCTGTTTTTT. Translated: CASAPQGWSTGELFF.

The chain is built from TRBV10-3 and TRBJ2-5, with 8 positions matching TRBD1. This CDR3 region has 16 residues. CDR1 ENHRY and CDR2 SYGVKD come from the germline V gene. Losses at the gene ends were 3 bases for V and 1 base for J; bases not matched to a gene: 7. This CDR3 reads CAISESGQAFQETQYF. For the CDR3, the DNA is TGTGCCATCAGTGAATCGGGACAGGCCTTCCAAGAGACCCAGTACTTC.

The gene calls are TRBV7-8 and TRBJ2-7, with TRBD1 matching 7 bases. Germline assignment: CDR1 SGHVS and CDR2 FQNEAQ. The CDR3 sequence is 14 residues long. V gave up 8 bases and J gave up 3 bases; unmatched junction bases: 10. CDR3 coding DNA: TGTGCCAGCGGACGACCGGGACAGCTCTACGAGCAGTACTTC. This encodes CASGRPGQLYEQYF. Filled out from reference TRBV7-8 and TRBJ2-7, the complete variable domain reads GAGVSQSPRYKVAKRGQDVALRCDPISGHVSLFWYQQALGQGPEFLTYFQNEAQLDKSGLPSDRFFAERPEGSVSTLKIQRTQQEDSAVYLCASGRPGQLYEQYFGPGTRLTVT.

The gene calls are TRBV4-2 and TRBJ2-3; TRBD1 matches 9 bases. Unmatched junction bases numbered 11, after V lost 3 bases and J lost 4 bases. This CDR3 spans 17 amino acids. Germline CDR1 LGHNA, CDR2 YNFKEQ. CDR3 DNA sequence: TGTGCCAGCAGCCAGAACCGCATCACAGGGGGCGCAGATACGCAGTATTTT. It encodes CASSQNRITGGADTQYF.

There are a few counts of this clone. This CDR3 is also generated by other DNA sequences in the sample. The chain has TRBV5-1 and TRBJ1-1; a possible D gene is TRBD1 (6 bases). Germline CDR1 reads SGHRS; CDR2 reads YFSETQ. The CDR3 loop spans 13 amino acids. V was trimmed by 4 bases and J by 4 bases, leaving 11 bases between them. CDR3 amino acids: CASSTGQVTEAFF. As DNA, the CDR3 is TGCGCCAGCAGCACGGGACAAGTCACTGAAGCTTTCTTT. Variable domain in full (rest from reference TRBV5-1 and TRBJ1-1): KAGVTQTPRYLIKTRGQQVTLSCSPISGHRSVSWYQQTPGQGLQFLFEYFSETQRNKGNFPGRFSGRQFSNSRSEMNVSTLELGDSALYLCASSTGQVTEAFFGQGTRLTVV.

The CDR3 is CASSSGQQMNYGYTF. The CDR3 coding sequence is TGTGCCAGCTCGTCGGGACAGCAGATGAACTATGGCTACACCTTC. The chain carries TRBV18 and TRBJ1-2, with TRBD1 matching 7 bases. Unmatched junction bases numbered 9, after V lost 6 bases and J lost 2 bases. Germline V lookup: CDR1 KGHSH, CDR2 LQKENI. The CDR3 loop spans 15 amino acids.

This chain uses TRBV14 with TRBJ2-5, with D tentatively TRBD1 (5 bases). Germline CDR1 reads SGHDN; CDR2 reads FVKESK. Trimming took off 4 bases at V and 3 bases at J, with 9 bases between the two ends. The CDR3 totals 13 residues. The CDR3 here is CASSRQNEETQYF. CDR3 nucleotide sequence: TGTGCCAGCAGCCGACAGAATGAAGAGACCCAGTACTTC.

The CDR3 sequence is CASSQDAKSSGANVLTF. The CDR3 DNA sequence: TGCGCCAGCAGCCAAGACGCAAAGAGCTCTGGGGCCAACGTCCTGACTTTC. This sequence joins TRBV4-1 and TRBJ2-6, with D uncertain. In germline, CDR1 is MGHRA, CDR2 YSYEKL. V lost 0 bases, J lost 0 bases, and 9 bases lay in between. The length of the CDR3 is 17 residues.

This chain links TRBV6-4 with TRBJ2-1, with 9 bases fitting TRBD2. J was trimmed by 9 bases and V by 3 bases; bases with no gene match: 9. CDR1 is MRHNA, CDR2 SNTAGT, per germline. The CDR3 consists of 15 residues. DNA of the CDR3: TGTGCCAGCAGTGAGGGGGGCGGGAGGGCCTTTGAGCAGTTCTTC. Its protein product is CASSEGGGRAFEQFF.

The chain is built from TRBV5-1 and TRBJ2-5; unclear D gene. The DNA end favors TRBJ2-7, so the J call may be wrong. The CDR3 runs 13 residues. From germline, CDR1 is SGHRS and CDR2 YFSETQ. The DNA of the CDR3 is TGCGCCAGCAGCTTGGATATCGTCTACGAGCAGTACTTC. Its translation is CASSLDIVYEQYF.

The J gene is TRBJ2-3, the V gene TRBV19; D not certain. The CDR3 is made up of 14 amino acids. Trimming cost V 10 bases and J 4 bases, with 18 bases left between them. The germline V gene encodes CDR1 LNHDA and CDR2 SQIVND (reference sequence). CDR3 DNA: TGTGCCACCGGGTCGGGCGCGGCGGCAGATACGCAGTATTTT. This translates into CATGSGAAADTQYF.

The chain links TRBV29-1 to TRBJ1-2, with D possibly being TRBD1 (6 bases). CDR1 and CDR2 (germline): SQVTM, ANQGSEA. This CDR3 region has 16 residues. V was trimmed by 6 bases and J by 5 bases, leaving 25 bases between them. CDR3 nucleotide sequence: TGCAGCGTCCTGACCGGGGCAACAGGGAGGGAGTATGGCTACACCTTC. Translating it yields CSVLTGATGREYGYTF.

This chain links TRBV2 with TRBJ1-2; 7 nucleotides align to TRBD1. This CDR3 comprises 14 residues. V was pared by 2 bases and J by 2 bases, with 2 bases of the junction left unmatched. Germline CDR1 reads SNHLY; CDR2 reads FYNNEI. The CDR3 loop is CASSEPQGNYGYTF. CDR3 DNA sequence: TGTGCCAGCAGTGAACCACAGGGGAACTATGGCTACACCTTC. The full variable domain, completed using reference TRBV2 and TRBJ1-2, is EPEVTQTPSHQVTQMGQEVILRCVPISNHLYFYWYRQILGQKVEFLVSFYNNEISEKSEIFDDQFSVERPDGSNFTLKIRSTKLEDSAMYFCASSEPQGNYGYTFGSGTRLTVV.